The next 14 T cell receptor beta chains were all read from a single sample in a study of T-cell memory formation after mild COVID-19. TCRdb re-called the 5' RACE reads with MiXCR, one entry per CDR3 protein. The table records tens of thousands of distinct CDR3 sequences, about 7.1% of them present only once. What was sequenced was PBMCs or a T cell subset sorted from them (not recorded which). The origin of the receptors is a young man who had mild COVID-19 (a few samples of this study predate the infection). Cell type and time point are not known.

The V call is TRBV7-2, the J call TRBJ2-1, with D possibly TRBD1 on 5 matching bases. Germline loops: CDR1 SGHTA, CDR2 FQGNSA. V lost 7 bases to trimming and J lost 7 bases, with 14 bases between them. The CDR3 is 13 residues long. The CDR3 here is CASTPTPGNEQFF. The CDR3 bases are TGTGCCAGCACCCCAACCCCAGGGAATGAGCAGTTCTTC.

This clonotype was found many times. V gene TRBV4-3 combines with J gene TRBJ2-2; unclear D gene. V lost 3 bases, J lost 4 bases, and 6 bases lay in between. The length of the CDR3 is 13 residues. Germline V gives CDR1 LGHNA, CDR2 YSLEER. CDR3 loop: CASSQLFTGELFF. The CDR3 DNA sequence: TGCGCCAGCAGCCAGCTCTTCACCGGGGAGCTGTTTTTT.

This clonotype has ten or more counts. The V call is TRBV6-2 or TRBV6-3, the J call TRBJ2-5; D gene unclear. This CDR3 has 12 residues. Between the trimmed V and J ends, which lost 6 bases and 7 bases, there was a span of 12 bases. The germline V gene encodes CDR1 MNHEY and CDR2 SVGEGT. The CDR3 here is CASREPGGTQYF. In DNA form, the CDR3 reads TGTGCCAGCAGAGAACCAGGCGGGACCCAGTACTTC.

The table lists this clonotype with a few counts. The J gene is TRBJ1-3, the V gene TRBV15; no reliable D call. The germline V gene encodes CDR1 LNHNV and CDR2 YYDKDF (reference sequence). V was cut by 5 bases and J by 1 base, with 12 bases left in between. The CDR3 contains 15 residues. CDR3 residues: CATSPRWGSGNTIYF. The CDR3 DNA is TGTGCCACCAGCCCTAGGTGGGGATCTGGAAACACCATATATTTT.

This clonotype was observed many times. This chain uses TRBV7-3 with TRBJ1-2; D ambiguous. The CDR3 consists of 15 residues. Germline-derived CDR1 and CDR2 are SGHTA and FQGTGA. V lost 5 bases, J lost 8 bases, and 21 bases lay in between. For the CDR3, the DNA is TGTGCCAGCAGCGGCGCCCTATCAGCCGTCCGGGGCTACACCTTC. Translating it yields CASSGALSAVRGYTF.

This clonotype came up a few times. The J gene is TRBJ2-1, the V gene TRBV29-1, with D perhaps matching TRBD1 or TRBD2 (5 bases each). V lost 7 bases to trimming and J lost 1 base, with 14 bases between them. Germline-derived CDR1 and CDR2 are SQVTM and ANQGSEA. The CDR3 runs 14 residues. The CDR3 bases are TGCAGCGGAACCGGGACCCCGTCCTACAATGAGCAGTTCTTC. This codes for CSGTGTPSYNEQFF.

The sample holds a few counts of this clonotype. In DNA, the CDR3 is TGTGCCAGCAGCTTATATCACGCCAGGGTGGATGAGCAGTTCTTC. Its protein is CASSLYHARVDEQFF. This chain uses TRBV7-9 with TRBJ2-1, with a weak D call TRBD1 (5 bases). The CDR3 sequence is 15 residues long. In germline, CDR1 is SEHNR, CDR2 FQNEAQ (reference sequence). The V end lost 2 bases, the J end lost 8 bases, and 16 bases lay between the germline ends. Full variable domain (missing parts from reference TRBV7-9 and TRBJ2-1): DTGVSQNPRHKITKRGQNVTFRCDPISEHNRLYWYRQTLGQGPEFLTYFQNEAQLEKSRLLSDRFSAERPKGSFSTLEIQRTEQGDSAMYLCASSLYHARVDEQFFGPGTRLTVL.

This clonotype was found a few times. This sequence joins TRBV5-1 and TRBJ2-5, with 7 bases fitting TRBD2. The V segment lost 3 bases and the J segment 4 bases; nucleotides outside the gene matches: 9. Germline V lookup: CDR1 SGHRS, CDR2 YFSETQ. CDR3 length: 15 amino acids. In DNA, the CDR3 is TGCGCCAGCAGCTCCACGACTAGCCGAGGAGAGACCCAGTACTTC. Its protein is CASSSTTSRGETQYF.

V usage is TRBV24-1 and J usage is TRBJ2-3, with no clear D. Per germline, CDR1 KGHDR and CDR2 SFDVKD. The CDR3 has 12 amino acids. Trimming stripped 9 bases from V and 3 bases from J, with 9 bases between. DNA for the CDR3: TGTGCCACCGGTGGGCAAACAGATACGCAGTATTTT. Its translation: CATGGQTDTQYF.

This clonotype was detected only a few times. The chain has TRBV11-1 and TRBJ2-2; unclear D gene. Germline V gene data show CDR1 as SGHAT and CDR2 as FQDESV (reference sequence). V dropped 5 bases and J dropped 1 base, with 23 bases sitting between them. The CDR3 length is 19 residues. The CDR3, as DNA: TGTGCCAGCAGCCACCTAACGACTGGCTATCGTCGGAACACCGGGGAGCTGTTTTTT. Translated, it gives CASSHLTTGYRRNTGELFF. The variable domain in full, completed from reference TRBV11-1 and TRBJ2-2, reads EAEVAQSPRYKITEKSQAVAFWCDPISGHATLYWYRQILGQGPELLVQFQDESVVDDSQLPKDRFSAERLKGVDSTLKIQPAELGDSAMYLCASSHLTTGYRRNTGELFFGEGSRLTVL.

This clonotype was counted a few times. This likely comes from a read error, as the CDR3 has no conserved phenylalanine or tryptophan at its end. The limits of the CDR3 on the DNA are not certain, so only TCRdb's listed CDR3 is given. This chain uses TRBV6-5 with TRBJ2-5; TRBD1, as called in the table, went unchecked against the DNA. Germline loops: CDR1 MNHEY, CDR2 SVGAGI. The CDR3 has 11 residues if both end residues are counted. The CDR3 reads CASSRGNRVFL.

CDR3 coding DNA: TGTGCCAGCAGCTACTCCGGACAGGGGGCCAACCAAGAGACCCAGTACTTC. Translation gives CASSYSGQGANQETQYF. The rearrangement links TRBV7-9 to TRBJ2-5; 11 nucleotides line up with TRBD1. CDR3 length: 17 amino acids. Germline loops: CDR1 SEHNR, CDR2 FQNEAQ (reference sequence). Losses at the gene ends were 4 bases for V and 0 bases for J; bases not matched to a gene: 7.

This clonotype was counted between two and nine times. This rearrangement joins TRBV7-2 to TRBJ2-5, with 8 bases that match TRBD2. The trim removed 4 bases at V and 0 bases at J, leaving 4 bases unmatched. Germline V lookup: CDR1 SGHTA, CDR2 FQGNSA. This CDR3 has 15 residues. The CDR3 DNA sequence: TGTGCCAGCAGCTCCCTAGCGGGTAACCAAGAGACCCAGTACTTC. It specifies CASSSLAGNQETQYF.

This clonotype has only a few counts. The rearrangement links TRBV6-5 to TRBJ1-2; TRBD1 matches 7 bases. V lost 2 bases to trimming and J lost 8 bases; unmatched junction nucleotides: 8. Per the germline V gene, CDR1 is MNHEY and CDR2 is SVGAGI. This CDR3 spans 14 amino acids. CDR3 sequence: CASSYRLGGSGYTF. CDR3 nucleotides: TGTGCCAGCAGTTACCGGTTAGGGGGCTCGGGCTACACCTTC.